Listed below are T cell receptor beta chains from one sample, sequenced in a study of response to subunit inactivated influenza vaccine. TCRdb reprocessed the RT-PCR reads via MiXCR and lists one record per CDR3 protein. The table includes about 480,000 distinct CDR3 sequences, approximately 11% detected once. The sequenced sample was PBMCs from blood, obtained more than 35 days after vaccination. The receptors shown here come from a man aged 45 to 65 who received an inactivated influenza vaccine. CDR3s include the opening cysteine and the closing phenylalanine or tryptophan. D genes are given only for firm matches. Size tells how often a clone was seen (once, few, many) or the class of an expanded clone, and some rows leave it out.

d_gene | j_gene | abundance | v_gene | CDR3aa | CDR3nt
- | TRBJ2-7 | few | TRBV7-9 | CASSLGRTIDEQYF | TGTGCCAGCAGCTTAGGTCGGACTATCGACGAGCAGTACTTC
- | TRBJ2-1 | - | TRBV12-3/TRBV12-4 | CASRPGLYNEQFF | TGTGCCAGCCGACCGGGGTTGTACAATGAGCAGTTCTTC
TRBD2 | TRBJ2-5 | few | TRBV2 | CASSELGTSDQPQETQYF | TGTGCCAGCAGTGAGCTTGGGACTAGCGATCAGCCTCAAGAGACCCAGTACTTC
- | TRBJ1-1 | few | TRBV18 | CASSTGAVMNTEAFF | TGTGCCAGCTCAACCGGGGCGGTTATGAACACTGAAGCTTTCTTT
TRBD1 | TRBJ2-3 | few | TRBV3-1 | CASSLGTEFTDTQYF | TGTGCCAGCAGCCTCGGGACAGAATTCACAGATACGCAGTATTTT
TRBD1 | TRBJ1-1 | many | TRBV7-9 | CASREGQTEAFF | TGTGCCAGCAGAGAGGGACAGACTGAAGCTTTCTTT
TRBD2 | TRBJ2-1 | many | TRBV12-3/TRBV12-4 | CASTLTSGNSYNEQFF | TGTGCCAGCACCTTGACTAGCGGGAATTCCTACAATGAGCAGTTCTTC
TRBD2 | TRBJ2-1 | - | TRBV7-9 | CAISGVTSGSVYNEQFF | TGTGCCATCTCTGGGGTGACTAGCGGGAGTGTTTACAATGAGCAGTTCTTC
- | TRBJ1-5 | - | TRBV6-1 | CASSINSEGNQPQHF | TGTGCCAGCAGTATCAACTCGGAGGGCAATCAGCCCCAGCATTTT
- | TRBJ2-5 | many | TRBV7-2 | CASRLNHGETQYF | TGTGCCAGCAGGTTAAACCATGGAGAGACCCAGTACTTC
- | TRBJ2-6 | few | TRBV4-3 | CASSQEWAIIPGANVLTF | TGCGCCAGCAGCCAAGAATGGGCAATTATCCCTGGGGCCAACGTCCTGACTTTC
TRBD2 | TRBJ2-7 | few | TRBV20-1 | CSATTSGRAFGEQYF | TGCAGTGCAACAACTAGCGGGAGGGCCTTCGGCGAGCAGTACTTC
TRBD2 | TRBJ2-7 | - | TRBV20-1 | CSAIVPGLAYEQYF | TGCAGTGCTATCGTCCCGGGACTAGCCTACGAGCAGTACTTC
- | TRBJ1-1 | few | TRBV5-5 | CASSFAGGGVTEAFF | TGTGCCAGCAGCTTTGCGGGGGGCGGTGTCACTGAAGCTTTCTTT
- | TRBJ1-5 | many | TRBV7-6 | CASSLGWAQPQHF | TGTGCCAGCAGCTTAGGTTGGGCTCAGCCCCAGCATTTT
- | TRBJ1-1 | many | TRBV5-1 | CASRPDSTEAFF | TGCGCCAGCAGACCCGACAGCACTGAAGCTTTCTTT
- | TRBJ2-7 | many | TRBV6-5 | CASSYSGRAYEQYF | TGTGCCAGCAGTTACTCTGGGAGAGCCTACGAGCAGTACTTC
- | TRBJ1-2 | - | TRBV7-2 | CASSRVGVYGYTF | TGTGCCAGCAGCCGAGTGGGGGTTTATGGCTACACCTTC
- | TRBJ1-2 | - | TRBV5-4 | CASSLASQAPYGYTF | TGTGCCAGCAGCTTGGCCTCACAGGCGCCCTATGGCTACACCTTC
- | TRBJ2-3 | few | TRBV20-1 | CSAQGGVGLRPDTQYF | TGCAGTGCTCAGGGGGGAGTAGGACTTCGCCCAGATACGCAGTATTTT
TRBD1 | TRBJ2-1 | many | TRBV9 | CASSVSGTGENEQFF | TGTGCCAGCAGCGTCTCCGGGACAGGGGAAAATGAGCAGTTCTTC
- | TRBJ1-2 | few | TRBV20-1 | CSAPEGGDYGYTF | TGCAGTGCTCCTGAGGGGGGCGACTATGGCTACACCTTC
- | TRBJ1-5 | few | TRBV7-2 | CASSLAGFQPQHF | TGTGCCAGCAGCTTAGCCGGGTTTCAGCCCCAGCATTTT
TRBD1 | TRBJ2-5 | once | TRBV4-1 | CASSQVPGTGGLTQYF | TGCGCCAGCAGCCAAGTACCCGGGACAGGGGGTTTGACCCAGTACTTC
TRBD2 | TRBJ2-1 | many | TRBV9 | CASSVEVRLAAEQFF | TGTGCCAGCAGCGTAGAGGTAAGACTAGCGGCTGAGCAGTTCTTC
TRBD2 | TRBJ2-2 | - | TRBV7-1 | CASSPSFTGGWTGELFF | TGTGCCAGCAGCCCGAGCTTTACGGGGGGTTGGACCGGGGAGCTGTTTTTT
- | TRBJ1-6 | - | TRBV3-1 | CASSPSGRGNNSPLHF | TGTGCCAGCAGCCCCTCGGGTAGGGGCAATAATTCACCCCTCCACTTT
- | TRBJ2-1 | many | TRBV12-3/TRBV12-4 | CASSLFGTDEQFF | TGTGCCAGCAGTTTATTTGGGACGGATGAGCAGTTCTTC
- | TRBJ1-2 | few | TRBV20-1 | CSAAGYGYTF | TGCAGTGCCGCGGGCTATGGCTACACCTTC
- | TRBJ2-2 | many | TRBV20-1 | CSADVVSALGRSNTGELFF | TGCAGTGCCGATGTTGTTTCAGCGTTGGGGCGATCGAACACCGGGGAGCTGTTTTTT
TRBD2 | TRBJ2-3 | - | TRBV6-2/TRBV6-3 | CASSYVGSGGYTDTQYF | TGTGCCAGCAGTTACGTCGGTAGCGGGGGATACACAGATACGCAGTATTTT
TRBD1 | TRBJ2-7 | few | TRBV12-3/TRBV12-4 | CASSPEGQGISYEQYF | TGTGCCAGCAGCCCCGAGGGACAGGGGATCTCCTACGAGCAGTACTTC
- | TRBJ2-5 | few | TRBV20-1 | CSARGASARTETQYF | TGCAGTGCTAGAGGGGCTAGCGCCCGGACAGAGACCCAGTACTTC
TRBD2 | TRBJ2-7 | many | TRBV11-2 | CAGSPWASGGPTGEQYF | TGTGCTGGTTCCCCCTGGGCTAGCGGGGGTCCAACGGGGGAGCAGTACTTC